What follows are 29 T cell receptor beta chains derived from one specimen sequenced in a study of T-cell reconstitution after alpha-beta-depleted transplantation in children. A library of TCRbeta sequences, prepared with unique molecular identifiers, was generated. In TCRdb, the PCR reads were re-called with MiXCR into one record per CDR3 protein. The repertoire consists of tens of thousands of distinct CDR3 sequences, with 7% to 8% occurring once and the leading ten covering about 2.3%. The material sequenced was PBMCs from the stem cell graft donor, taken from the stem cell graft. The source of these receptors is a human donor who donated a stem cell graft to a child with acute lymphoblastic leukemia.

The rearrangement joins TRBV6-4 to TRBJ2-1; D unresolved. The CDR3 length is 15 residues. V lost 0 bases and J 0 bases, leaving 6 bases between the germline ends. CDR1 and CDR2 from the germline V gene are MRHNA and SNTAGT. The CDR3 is CASSDSASSYNEQFF. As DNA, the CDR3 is TGTGCCAGCAGTGACTCGGCTAGCTCCTACAATGAGCAGTTCTTC.

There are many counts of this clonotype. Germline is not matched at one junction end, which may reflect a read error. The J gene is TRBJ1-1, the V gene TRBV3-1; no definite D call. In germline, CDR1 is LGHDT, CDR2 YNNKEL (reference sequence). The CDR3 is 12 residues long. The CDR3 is CASSQGYTEAFF. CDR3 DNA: TGTGCCAGCAGTCAAGGGTACACTGAAGCTTTCTTT.

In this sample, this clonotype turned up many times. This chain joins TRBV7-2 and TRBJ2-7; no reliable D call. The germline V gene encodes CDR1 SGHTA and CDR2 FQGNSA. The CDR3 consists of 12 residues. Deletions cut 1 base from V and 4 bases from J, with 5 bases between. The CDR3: CASSLELYEQYF. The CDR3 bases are TGTGCCAGCAGCTTAGAGCTATACGAGCAGTACTTC.

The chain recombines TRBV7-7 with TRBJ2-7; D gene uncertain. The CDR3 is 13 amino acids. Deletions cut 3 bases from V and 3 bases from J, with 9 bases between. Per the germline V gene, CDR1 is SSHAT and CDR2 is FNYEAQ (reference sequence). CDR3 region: CASSFQMNYEQYF. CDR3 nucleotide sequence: TGTGCCAGCAGCTTTCAGATGAACTACGAGCAGTACTTC.

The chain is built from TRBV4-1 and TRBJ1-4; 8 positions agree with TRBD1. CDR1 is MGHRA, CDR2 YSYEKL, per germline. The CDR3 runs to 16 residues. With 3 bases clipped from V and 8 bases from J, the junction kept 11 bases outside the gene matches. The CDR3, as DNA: TGCGCCAGCAGCCAGCAAGCCGGGACAGGCCGCGAAAAACTGTTTTTT. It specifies CASSQQAGTGREKLFF.

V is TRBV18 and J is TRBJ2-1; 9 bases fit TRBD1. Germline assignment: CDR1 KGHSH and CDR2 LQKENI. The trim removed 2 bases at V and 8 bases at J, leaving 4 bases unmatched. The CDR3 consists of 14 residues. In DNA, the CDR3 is TGTGCCAGCTCACCAGGAGGACAGGGGCATGAGCAGTTCTTC. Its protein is CASSPGGQGHEQFF.

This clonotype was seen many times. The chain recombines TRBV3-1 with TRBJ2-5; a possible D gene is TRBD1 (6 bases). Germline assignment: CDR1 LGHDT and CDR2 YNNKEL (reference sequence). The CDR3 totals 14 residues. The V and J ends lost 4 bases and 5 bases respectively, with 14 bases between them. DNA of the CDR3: TGTGCCAGCAGCCGTGACAGGATGATGGAGACCCAGTACTTC. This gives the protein CASSRDRMMETQYF.

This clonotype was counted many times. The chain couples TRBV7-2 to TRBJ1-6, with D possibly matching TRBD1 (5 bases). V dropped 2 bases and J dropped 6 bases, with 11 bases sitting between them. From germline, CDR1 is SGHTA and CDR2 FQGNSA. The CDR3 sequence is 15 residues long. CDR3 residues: CASSLRDSFNSPLHF. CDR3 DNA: TGTGCCAGCAGCTTACGTGACAGCTTTAATTCACCCCTCCACTTT.

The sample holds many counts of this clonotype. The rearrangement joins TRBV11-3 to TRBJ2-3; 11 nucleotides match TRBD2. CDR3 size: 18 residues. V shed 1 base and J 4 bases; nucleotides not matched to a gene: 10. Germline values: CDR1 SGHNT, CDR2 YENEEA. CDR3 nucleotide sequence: TGTGCCAGCAGCTTAGTTTCTAGCGGGGGGTTAAGGGCAGATACGCAGTATTTT. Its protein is CASSLVSSGGLRADTQYF. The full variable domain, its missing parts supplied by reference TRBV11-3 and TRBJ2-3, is EAGVVQSPRYKIIEKKQPVAFWCNPISGHNTLYWYLQNLGQGPELLIRYENEEAVDDSQLPKDRFSAERLKGVDSTLKIQPAELGDSAVYLCASSLVSSGGLRADTQYFGPGTRLTVL.

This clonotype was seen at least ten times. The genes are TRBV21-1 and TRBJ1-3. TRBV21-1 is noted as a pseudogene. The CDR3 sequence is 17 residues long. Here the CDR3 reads CASSKVVRDYLGNTIYF. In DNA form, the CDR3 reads TGTGCCAGCAGCAAAGTAGTCCGGGATTACCTGGGAAACACCATATATTTT.

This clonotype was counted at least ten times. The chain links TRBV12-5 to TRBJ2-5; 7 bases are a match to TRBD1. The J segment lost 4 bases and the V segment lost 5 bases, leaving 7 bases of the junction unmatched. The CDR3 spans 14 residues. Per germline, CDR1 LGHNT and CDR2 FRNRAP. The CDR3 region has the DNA TGTGCTAGTGGTCCCGGGACAGCGGTAGAGACCCAGTACTTC. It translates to CASGPGTAVETQYF. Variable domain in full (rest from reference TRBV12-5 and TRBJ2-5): DARVTQTPRHKVTEMGQEVTMRCQPILGHNTVFWYRQTMMQGLELLAYFRNRAPLDDSGMPKDRFSAEMPDATLATLKIQPSEPRDSAVYFCASGPGTAVETQYFGPGTRLLVL.

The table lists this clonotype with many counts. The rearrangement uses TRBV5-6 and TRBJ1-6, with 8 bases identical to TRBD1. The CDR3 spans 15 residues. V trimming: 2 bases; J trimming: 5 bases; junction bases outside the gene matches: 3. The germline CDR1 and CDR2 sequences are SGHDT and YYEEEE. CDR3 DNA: TGTGCCAGCAGCTTTAAGGACAGGGATAATTCACCCCTCCACTTT. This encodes CASSFKDRDNSPLHF.

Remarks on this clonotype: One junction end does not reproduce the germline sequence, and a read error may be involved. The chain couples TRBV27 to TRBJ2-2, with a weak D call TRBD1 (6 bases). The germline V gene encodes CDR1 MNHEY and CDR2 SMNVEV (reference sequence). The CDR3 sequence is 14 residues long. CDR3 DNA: TGTGCCAGCAGTGCATACAGGGAAACCGGGGAGCTGTTCTTT. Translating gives CASSAYRETGELFF.

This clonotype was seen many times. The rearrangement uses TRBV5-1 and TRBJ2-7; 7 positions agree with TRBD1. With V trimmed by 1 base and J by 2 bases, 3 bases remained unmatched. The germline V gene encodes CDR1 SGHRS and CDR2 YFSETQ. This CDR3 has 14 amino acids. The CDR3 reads CASSLTGATYEQYF. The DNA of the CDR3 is TGCGCCAGCAGCTTGACAGGGGCGACCTACGAGCAGTACTTC.

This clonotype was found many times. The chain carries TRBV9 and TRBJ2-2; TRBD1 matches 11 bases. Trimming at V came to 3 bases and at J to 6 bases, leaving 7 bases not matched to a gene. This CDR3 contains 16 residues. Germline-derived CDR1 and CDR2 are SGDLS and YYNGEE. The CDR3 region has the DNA TGTGCCAGCAGCGGCGGACAGGGGGCGAGCGCCGGGGAGCTGTTTTTT. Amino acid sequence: CASSGGQGASAGELFF.

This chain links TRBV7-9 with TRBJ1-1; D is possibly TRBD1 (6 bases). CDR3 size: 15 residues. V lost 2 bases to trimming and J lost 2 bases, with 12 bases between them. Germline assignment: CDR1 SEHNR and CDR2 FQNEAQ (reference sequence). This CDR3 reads CASSLYWGLNTEAFF. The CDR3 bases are TGTGCCAGCAGCTTATACTGGGGGCTTAACACTGAAGCTTTCTTT.

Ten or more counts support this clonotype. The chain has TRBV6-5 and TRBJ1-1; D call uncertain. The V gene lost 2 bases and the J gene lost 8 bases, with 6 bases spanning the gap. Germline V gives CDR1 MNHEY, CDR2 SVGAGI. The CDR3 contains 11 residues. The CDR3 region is CASSYPPEAFF. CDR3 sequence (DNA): TGTGCCAGCAGTTACCCACCGGAAGCTTTCTTT.

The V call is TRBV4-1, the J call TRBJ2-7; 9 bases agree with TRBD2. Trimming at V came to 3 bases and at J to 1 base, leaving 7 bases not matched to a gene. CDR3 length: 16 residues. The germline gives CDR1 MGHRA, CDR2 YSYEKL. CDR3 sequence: CASSHSEREASYEQYF. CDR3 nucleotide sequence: TGCGCCAGCAGCCATAGCGAGCGGGAGGCATCCTACGAGCAGTACTTC.

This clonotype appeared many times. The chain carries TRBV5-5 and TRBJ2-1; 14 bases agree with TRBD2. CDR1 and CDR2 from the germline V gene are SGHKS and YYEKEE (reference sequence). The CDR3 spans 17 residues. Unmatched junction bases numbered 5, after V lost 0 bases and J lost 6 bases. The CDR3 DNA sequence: TGTGCCAGCAGCTTGGCCCTGGGACTAGCGGGGGTCAATGAGCAGTTCTTC. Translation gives CASSLALGLAGVNEQFF.

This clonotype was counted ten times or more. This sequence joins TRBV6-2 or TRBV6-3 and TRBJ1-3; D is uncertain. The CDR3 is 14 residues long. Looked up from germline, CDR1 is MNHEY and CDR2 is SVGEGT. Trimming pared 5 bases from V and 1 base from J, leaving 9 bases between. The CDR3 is CASSLRPSGNTIYF. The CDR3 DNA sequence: TGTGCCAGCAGTCTCCGTCCTTCTGGAAACACCATATATTTT.

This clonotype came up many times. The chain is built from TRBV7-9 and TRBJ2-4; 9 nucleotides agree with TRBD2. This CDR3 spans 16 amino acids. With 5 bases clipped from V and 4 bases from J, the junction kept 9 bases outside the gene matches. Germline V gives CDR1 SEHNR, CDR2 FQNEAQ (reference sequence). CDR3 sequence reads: CASSPSGAAPKNIQYF. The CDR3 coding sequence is TGTGCCAGCAGCCCTAGCGGGGCGGCCCCTAAAAACATTCAGTACTTC.

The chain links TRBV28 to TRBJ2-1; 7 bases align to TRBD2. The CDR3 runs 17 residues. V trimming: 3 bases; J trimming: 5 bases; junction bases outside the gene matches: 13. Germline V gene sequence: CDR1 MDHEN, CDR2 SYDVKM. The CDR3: CASSFAGVRKADNEQFF. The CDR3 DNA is TGTGCCAGCAGTTTCGCGGGAGTCAGAAAAGCGGACAATGAGCAGTTCTTC.

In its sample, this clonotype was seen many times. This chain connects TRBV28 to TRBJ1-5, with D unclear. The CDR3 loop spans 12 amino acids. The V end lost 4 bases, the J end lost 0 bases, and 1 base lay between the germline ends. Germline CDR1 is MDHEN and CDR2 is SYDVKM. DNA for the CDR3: TGTGCCAGCAGTTATAGCAATCAGCCCCAGCATTTT. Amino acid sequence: CASSYSNQPQHF.

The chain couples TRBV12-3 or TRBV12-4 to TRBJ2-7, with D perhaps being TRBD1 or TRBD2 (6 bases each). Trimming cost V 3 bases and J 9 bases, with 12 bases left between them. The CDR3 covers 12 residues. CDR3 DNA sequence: TGTGCCAGCAGTTTGGGGGGCGCTGGGCAGTACTTC. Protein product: CASSLGGAGQYF.

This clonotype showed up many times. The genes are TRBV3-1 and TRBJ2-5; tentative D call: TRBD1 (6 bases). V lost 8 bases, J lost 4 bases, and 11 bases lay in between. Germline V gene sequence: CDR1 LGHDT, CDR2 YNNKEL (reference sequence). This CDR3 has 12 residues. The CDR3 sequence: CASAQGSETQYF. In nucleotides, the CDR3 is TGTGCCAGCGCACAGGGCTCAGAGACCCAGTACTTC.

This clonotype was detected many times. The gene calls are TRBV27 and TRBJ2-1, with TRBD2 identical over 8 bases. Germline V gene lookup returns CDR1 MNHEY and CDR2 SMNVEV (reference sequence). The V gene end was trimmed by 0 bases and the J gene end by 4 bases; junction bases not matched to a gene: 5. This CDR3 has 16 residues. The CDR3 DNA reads TGTGCCAGCAGTTTATCGTGGCTAGCGGGTTACAATGAGCAGTTCTTC. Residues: CASSLSWLAGYNEQFF.

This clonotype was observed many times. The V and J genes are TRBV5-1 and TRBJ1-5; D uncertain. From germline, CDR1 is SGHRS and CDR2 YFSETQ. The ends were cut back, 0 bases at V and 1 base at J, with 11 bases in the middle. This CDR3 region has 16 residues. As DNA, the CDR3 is TGCGCCAGCAGCTTGGAGGGAGGATGGAGCAATCAGCCCCAGCATTTT. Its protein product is CASSLEGGWSNQPQHF.

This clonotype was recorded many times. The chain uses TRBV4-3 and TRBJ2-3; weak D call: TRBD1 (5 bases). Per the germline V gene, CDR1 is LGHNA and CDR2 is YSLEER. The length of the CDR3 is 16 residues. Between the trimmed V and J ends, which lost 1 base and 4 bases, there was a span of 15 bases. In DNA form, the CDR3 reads TGCGCCAGCAGCCAAGGGGGCCTTTCAGCAGCAGATACGCAGTATTTT. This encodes CASSQGGLSAADTQYF.

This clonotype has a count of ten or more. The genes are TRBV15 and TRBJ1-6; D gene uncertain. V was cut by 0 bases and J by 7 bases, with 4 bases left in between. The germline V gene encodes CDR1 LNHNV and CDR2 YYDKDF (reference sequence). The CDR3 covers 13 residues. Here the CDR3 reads CATSRDLNSPLHF. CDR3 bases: TGTGCCACCAGCAGAGATCTAAATTCACCCCTCCACTTT. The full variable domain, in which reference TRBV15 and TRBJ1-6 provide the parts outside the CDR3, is DAMVIQNPRYQVTQFGKPVTLSCSQTLNHNVMYWYQQKSSQAPKLLFHYYDKDFNNEADTPDNFQSRRPNTSFCFLDIRSPGLGDTAMYLCATSRDLNSPLHFGNGTRLTVT.